This TCR beta chain was sequenced during a study of blood T cell repertoires in COVID-19. Germline-derived CDR1 and CDR2 are SNHLY and FYNNEI. V dropped 5 bases and J dropped 4; count of bases not matched to a gene: 7. This CDR3 is built from 14 residues. This clone has a single count. The data were produced by immunoSEQ multiplex PCR, yet TCRdb's version contains in-frame clones alone and is incomplete. The sample yields more than 250,000 clones, approximately 86% seen once. The rearrangement joins TRBV2 to TRBJ1-2; 7 positions agree with TRBD1. Specimen: PBMCs or T cells enriched from blood (not recorded which). The receptor was isolated from a woman under 30 who had recovered from COVID-19. CDR3 nucleotides: TGTGCCAGCAGTTGGACAGGTAACGCCTATGGCTACACCTTC. Translating it yields CASSWTGNAYGYTF.